A single sample gave rise to the 11 T cell receptor beta chains below, sequenced in a study of cytomegalovirus exposure and HLA in healthy donors (dated by TCRdb to 2016 to 2017). Receptor amplification or capture employed the immunoSEQ multiplex PCR assay. For the multiplex PCR, a mixture combining 60 forward primers for TCR Vbeta segments and 13 reverse primers for TCR Jbeta segments was used. What TCRdb holds here is the immuneACCESS table cut down to in-frame rearrangements. Part of the clones is not present; checked against another copy, under half of the missing clones reflect an unresolved V gene, and the others are unexplained. Across this sample there are 150,000 to 200,000 clones, with roughly 77% seen only once. Approximately 2% of the sample goes to the ten largest clones. Sequenced material: PBMCs. These receptors were obtained from a woman aged 25 to 45 in good health and CMV-seronegative.

The chain recombines TRBV4-1 with TRBJ2-7; D gene unclear. CDR3 size: 14 residues. Trimming shortened V by 4 bases and J by 0 bases, and 10 bases separated the two germline ends. The germline gives CDR1 MGHRA, CDR2 YSYEKL. In DNA, the CDR3 is TGCGCCAGCAGCCTTCGATACACCTCCTACGAGCAGTACTTC. The encoded protein is CASSLRYTSYEQYF.

CDR3 residues: CASSLDHRDRQGYTF. The CDR3 DNA sequence: TGTGCCAGCAGCTTAGATCACCGGGACAGGCAAGGCTACACCTTC. The chain carries TRBV7-9 and TRBJ1-2, with 8 positions matching TRBD1. CDR1 is SEHNR, CDR2 FQNEAQ, per germline (reference sequence). CDR3 length: 15 residues. The V gene end was trimmed by 1 base and the J gene end by 8 bases; junction bases not matched to a gene: 9. Filled out from reference TRBV7-9 and TRBJ1-2, the complete variable domain reads DTGVSQNPRHKITKRGQNVTFRCDPISEHNRLYWYRQTLGQGPEFLTYFQNEAQLEKSRLLSDRFSAERPKGSFSTLEIQRTEQGDSAMYLCASSLDHRDRQGYTFGSGTRLTVV.

The gene calls are TRBV5-8 and TRBJ2-7; 11 bases are a match to TRBD1. The trim removed 3 bases at V and 4 bases at J, leaving 3 bases unmatched. Germline values: CDR1 SGHTS, CDR2 YDEGEE. CDR3 length equals 14 residues. CDR3 nucleotide sequence: TGTGCCAGCAGCTACCGGGACAGGGGGTACGAGCAGTACTTC. It is translated as CASSYRDRGYEQYF. The full variable domain, rest sourced from reference TRBV5-8 and TRBJ2-7, is EAGVTQSPTHLIKTRGQQATLRCSPISGHTSVYWYQQALGLGLQFLLWYDEGEERNRGNFPPRFSGRQFPNYSSELNVNALELEDSALYLCASSYRDRGYEQYFGPGTRLTVT.

This chain links TRBV30 with TRBJ2-3; no clear D. Trimming shortened V by 0 bases and J by 4 bases, and 5 bases separated the two germline ends. Per the germline V gene, CDR1 is GTSNPN and CDR2 is SVGIG (reference sequence). This CDR3 region has 12 residues. This chain's CDR3 is CAWSVTADTQYF. Written as DNA, the CDR3 is TGTGCCTGGAGTGTCACGGCAGATACGCAGTATTTT.

The chain recombines TRBV27 with TRBJ2-1; possibly TRBD2 for D (7 bases). Germline CDR1 is MNHEY and CDR2 is SMNVEV (reference sequence). V was shortened by 3 bases and J by 6 bases, with 9 bases between the two germline ends. There are 13 residues in the CDR3. CDR3 sequence (DNA): TGTGCCAGCAGTTTTGCGGGGGCCAATGAGCAGTTCTTC. Amino acid sequence: CASSFAGANEQFF.

The rearrangement joins TRBV5-1 to TRBJ2-7; D gene ambiguous. Germline-derived CDR1 and CDR2 are SGHRS and YFSETQ. This CDR3 contains 13 residues. Deletions cut 0 bases from V and 2 bases from J, with 6 bases between. CDR3 nucleotides: TGCGCCAGCAGCTTGGAGCCCACCTACGAGCAGTACTTC. Its translation is CASSLEPTYEQYF.

The gene calls are TRBV5-1 and TRBJ2-1, with 12 bases aligning to TRBD2. The CDR3 runs to 16 residues. Germline values: CDR1 SGHRS, CDR2 YFSETQ. With 4 bases clipped from V and 15 bases from J, the junction kept 17 bases outside the gene matches. DNA for the CDR3: TGCGCCAGCAGCCGTAGTGGACTAGCGGGGACGGGGGCGGCGTTCTTC. Translating it yields CASSRSGLAGTGAAFF.

This sequence joins TRBV23-1 and TRBJ2-3; 8 bases match TRBD1. TRBV23-1 belongs to the ORF category, with a function that is uncertain. The CDR3 has 16 residues. The V segment lost 7 bases and the J segment 2 bases; nucleotides outside the gene matches: 11. CDR3 in DNA: TGCGCCAGCATTCCCGGGCAGGGGGCCTCCACAGATACGCAGTATTTT. Translation gives CASIPGQGASTDTQYF.

This rearrangement joins TRBV20-1 to TRBJ1-1, with D maybe TRBD1 (5 bases). The CDR3 runs 11 residues. The V end was cut by 7 bases, the J end by 4 bases, with 10 bases between. Per the germline V gene, CDR1 is DFQATT and CDR2 is SNEGSKA (reference sequence). The CDR3 DNA reads TGCAGTGACCGGGGGTGCACTGAAGCTTTCTTT. Amino acid sequence: CSDRGCTEAFF.

This rearrangement joins TRBV29-1 to TRBJ2-3; tentative D call: TRBD1 (6 bases). The V and J ends lost 4 bases and 3 bases respectively, with 17 bases between them. This CDR3 has 15 residues. Germline V gives CDR1 SQVTM, CDR2 ANQGSEA. The CDR3 sequence is CSVALQGMATDTQYF. The CDR3, as DNA: TGCAGCGTTGCACTACAGGGAATGGCGACAGATACGCAGTATTTT.

The gene calls are TRBV7-7 and TRBJ2-2, with a tentative D call TRBD2 (5 bases). This CDR3 has 17 residues. Looked up from germline, CDR1 is SSHAT and CDR2 is FNYEAQ (reference sequence). V lost 5 bases and J 2 bases, leaving 18 bases between the germline ends. DNA for the CDR3: TGTGCCAGCAGCCCGGAGGCTCCGGGTCACAACACCGGGGAGCTGTTTTTT. Its protein is CASSPEAPGHNTGELFF.